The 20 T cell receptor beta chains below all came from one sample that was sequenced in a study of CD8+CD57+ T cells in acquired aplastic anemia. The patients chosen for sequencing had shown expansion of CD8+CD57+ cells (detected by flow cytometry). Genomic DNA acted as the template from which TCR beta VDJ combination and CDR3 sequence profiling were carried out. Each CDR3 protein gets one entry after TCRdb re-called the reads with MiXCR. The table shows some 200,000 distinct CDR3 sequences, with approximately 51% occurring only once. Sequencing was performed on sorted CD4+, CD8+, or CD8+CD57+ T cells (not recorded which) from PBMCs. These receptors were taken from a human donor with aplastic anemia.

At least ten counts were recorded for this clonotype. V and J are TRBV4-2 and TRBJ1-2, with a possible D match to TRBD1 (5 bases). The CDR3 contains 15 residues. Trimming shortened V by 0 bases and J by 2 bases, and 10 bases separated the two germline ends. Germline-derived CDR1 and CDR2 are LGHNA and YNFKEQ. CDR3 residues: CASSQDRTRNYGYTF. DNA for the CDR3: TGTGCCAGCAGCCAAGATCGGACACGGAACTATGGCTACACCTTC.

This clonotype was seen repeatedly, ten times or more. The CDR3: CASSVRGGVTDTQYF. The CDR3 coding sequence is TGTGCCAGCAGCGTACGGGGGGGGGTGACAGATACGCAGTATTTT. This sequence joins TRBV9 and TRBJ2-3; the match to TRBD2 covers 8 bases. J was trimmed by 3 bases and V by 1 base; bases with no gene match: 4. The CDR3 sequence is 15 residues long. Per the germline V gene, CDR1 is SGDLS and CDR2 is YYNGEE.

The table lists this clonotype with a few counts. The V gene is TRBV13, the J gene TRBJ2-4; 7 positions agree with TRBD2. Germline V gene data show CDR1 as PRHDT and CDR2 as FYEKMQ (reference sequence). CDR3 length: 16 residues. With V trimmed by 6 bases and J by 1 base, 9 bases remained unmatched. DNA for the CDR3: TGTGCCAGCAGAACCGGACTAGATGCGGCCAAAAACATTCAGTACTTC. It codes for CASRTGLDAAKNIQYF.

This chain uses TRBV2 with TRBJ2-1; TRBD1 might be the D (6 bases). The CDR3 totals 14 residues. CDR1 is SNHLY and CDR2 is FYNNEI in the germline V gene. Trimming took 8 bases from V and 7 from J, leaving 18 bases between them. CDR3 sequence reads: CASQEGGGVNEQFF. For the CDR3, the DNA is TGTGCCAGCCAGGAAGGGGGTGGGGTAAATGAGCAGTTCTTC.

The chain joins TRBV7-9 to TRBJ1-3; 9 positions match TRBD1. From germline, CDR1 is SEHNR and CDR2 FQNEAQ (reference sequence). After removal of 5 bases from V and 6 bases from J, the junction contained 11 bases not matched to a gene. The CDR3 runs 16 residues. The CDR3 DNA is TGTGCCAGCAGCACAGGGACAGGGAGGCATGCAAACACCATATATTTT. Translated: CASSTGTGRHANTIYF.

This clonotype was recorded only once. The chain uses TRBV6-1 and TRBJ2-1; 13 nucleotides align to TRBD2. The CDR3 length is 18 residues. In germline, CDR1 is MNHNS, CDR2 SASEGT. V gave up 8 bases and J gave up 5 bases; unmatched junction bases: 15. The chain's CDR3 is CASVEDQTSGGHDNEQFF. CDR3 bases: TGTGCCAGCGTAGAAGACCAGACTAGCGGGGGGCATGACAATGAGCAGTTCTTC.

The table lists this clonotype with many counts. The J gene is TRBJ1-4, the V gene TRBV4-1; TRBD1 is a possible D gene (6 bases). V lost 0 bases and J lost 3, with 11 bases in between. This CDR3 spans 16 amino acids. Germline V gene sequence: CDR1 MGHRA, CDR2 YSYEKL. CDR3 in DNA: TGCGCCAGCAGCCAAGAAACAGGGCTTTCTAATGAAAAACTGTTTTTT. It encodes CASSQETGLSNEKLFF.

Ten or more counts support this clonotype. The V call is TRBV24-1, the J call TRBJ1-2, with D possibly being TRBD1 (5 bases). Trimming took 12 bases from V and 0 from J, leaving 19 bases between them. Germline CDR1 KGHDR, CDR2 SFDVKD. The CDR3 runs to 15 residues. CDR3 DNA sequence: TGTGCCCCCCCACCTGGGGGAGAGGCTAACTATGGCTACACCTTC. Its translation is CAPPPGGEANYGYTF.

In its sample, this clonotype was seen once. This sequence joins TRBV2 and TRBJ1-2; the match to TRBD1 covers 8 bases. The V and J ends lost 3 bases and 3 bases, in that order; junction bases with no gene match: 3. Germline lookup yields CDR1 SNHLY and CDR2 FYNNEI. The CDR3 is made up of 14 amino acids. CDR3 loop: CASSDRGQDYGYTF. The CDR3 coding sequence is TGTGCCAGCAGTGACAGGGGGCAGGACTATGGCTACACCTTC. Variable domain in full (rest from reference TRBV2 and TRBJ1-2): EPEVTQTPSHQVTQMGQEVILRCVPISNHLYFYWYRQILGQKVEFLVSFYNNEISEKSEIFDDQFSVERPDGSNFTLKIRSTKLEDSAMYFCASSDRGQDYGYTFGSGTRLTVV.

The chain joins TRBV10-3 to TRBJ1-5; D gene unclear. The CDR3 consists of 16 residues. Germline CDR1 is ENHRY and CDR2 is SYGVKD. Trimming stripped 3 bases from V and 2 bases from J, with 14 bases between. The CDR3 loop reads CAISEASSGGNQPQHF. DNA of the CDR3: TGTGCCATCAGTGAAGCATCTTCGGGCGGCAATCAGCCCCAGCATTTT.

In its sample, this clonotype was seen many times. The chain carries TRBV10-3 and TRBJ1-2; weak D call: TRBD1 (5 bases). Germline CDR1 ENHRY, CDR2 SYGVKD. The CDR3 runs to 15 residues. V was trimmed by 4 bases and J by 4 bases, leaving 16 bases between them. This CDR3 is CAISGYRLPSYGYTF. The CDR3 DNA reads TGTGCCATCAGTGGGTACAGGTTGCCGTCCTATGGCTACACCTTC.

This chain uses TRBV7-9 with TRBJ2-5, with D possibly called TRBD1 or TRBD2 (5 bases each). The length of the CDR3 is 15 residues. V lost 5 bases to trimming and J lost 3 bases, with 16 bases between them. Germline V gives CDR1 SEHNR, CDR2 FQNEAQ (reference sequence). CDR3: CASSLGTGWEETQYF. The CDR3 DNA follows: TGTGCCAGCAGCCTTGGGACCGGCTGGGAAGAGACCCAGTACTTC.

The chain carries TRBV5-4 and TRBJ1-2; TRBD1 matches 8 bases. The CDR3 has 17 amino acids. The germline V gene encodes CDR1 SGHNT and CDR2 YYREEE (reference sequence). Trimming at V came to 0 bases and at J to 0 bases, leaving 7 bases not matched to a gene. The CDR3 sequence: CASSLEDRAYANYGYTF. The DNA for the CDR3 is TGTGCCAGCAGCTTGGAGGACAGGGCTTATGCTAACTATGGCTACACCTTC. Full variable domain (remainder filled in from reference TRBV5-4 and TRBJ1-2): ETGVTQSPTHLIKTRGQQVTLRCSSQSGHNTVSWYQQALGQGPQFIFQYYREEENGRGNFPPRFSGLQFPNYSSELNVNALELDDSALYLCASSLEDRAYANYGYTFGSGTRLTVV.

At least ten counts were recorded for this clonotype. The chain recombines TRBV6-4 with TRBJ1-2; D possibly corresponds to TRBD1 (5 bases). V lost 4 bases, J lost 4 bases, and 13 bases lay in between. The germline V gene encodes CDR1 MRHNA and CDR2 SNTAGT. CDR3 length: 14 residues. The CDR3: CASSAETGGYGYTF. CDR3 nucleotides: TGTGCCAGCAGTGCCGAGACCGGGGGCTATGGCTACACCTTC.

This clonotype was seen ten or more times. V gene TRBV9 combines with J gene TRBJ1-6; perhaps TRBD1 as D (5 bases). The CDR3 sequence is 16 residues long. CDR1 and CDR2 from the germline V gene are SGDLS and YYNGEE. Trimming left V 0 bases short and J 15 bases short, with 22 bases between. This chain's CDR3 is CASSVASGPTHSSLHF. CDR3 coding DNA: TGTGCCAGCAGCGTAGCGTCGGGACCAACCCACTCCAGCCTCCACTTT.

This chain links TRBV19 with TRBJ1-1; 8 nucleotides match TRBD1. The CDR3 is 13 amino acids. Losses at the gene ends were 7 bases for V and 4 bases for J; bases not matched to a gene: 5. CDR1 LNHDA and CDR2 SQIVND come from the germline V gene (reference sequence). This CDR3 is CASTYDRGTEAFF. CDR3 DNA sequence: TGTGCCAGTACATATGACAGGGGCACTGAAGCTTTCTTT.

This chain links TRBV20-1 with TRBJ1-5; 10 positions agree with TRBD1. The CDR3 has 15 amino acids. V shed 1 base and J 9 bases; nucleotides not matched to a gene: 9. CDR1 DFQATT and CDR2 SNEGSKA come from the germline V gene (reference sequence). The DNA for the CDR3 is TGCAGTGCTAGAGGGGGACAGGGGAGTTATCGGCCCCAGCATTTT. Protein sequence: CSARGGQGSYRPQHF.

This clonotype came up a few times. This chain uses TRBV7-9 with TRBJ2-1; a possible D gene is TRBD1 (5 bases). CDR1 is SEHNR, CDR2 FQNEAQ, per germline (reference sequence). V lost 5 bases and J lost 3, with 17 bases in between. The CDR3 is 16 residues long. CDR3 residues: CASSQGVPRYYNEQFF. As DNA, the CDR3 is TGTGCCAGCAGCCAAGGGGTGCCCCGGTACTACAATGAGCAGTTCTTC.

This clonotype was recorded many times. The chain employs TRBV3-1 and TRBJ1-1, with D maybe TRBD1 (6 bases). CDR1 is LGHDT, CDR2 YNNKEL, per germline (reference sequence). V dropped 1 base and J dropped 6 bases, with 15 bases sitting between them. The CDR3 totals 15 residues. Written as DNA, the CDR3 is TGTGCCAGCAGCCAAGGCAAGGGTAAGGGGGCTGAAGCTTTCTTT. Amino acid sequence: CASSQGKGKGAEAFF. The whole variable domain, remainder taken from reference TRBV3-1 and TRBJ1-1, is DTAVSQTPKYLVTQMGNDKSIKCEQNLGHDTMYWYKQDSKKFLKIMFSYNNKELIINETVPNRFSPKSPDKAHLNLHINSLELGDSAVYFCASSQGKGKGAEAFFGQGTRLTVV.

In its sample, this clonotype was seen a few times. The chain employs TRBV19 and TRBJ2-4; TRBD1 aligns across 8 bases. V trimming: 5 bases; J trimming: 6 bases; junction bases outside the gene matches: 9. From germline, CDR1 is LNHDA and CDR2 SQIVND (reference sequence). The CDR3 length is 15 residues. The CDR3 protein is CASSERRQGINIQYF. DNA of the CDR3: TGTGCCAGTAGTGAACGACGACAGGGGATAAACATTCAGTACTTC. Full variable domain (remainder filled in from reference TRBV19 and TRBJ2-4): DGGITQSPKYLFRKEGQNVTLSCEQNLNHDAMYWYRQDPGQGLRLIYYSQIVNDFQKGDIAEGYSVSREKKESFPLTVTSAQKNPTAFYLCASSERRQGINIQYFGAGTRLSVL.